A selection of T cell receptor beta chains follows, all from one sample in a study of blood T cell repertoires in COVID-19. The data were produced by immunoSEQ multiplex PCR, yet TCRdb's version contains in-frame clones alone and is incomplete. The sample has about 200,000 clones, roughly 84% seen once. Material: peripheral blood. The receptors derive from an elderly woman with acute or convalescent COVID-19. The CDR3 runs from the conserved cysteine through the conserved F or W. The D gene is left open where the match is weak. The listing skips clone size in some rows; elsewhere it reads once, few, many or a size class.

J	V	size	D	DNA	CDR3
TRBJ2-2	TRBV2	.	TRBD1	TGTGCCAGCAGGCCCCAGGGGGCCGGGGAGCTGTTTTTT	CASRPQGAGELFF
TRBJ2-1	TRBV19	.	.	TGTGCCAGTACGGGACACAGATACAATGAGCAGTTCTTC	CASTGHRYNEQFF
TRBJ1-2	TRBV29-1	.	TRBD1	TGCAGCGTGGGCAACAGGGGGCGATCCTATGGCTACACCTTC	CSVGNRGRSYGYTF
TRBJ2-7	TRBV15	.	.	TGTGCCACCAGCAGAGATTGGCAGGGGGGATCCTACGAGCAGTACTTC	CATSRDWQGGSYEQYF
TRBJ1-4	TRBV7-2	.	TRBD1	TGTGCCAGCAGCTCACAGGGGACAGGGTATGAAAAACTGTTTTTT	CASSSQGTGYEKLFF
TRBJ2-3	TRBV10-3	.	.	TGTGCCATCAGTGAAGGGCGGGACGGAGATACGCAGTATTTT	CAISEGRDGDTQYF
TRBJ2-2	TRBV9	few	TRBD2	TGTGCCAGCAGCGCGGGACTAGTAGGGGAGCTGTTTTTT	CASSAGLVGELFF
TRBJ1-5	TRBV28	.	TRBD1	TGTGCCAGCTCCTCTCCGGGACAGGAGTATCAGCCCCAGCATTTT	CASSSPGQEYQPQHF
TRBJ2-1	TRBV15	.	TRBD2	TGTGCCACCAGCAGAGAGCGGCGCGGGGGGGACTTTGGCTCCTACAATGAGCAGTTCTTC	CATSRERRGGDFGSYNEQFF
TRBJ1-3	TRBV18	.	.	TGTGCCAGCTCACCACCGGCTAGGTCTGGAAACACCATATATTTT	CASSPPARSGNTIYF
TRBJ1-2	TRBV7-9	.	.	TGTGCCAGCAGCGGAGGCGGAAACTATGGCTACACCTTC	CASSGGGNYGYTF
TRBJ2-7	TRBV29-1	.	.	TGCAGCGTCGGCCGATCGGGAAAGGGGGACTACGAGCAGTACTTC	CSVGRSGKGDYEQYF
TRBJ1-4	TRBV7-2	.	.	TGTGCCAGCAGCTTACGTGCAGGGTTAAATGAAAAACTGTTTTTT	CASSLRAGLNEKLFF
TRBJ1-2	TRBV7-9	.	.	TGTGCCAGCAGCCCCCTAAACTATGGCTACACCTTC	CASSPLNYGYTF
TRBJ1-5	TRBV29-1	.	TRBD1	TGCAGCGTTGAGGGACAGGGTGGTCAGCCCCAGCATTTT	CSVEGQGGQPQHF
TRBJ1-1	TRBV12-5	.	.	TGTGCTAGTGGCCGGGACATGAAAGCTTTCTTT	CASGRDMKAFF
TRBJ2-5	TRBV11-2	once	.	TGTGCCAGCAGCTGGGGGGGCACCCAGTACTTC	CASSWGGTQYF
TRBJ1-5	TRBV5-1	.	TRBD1	TGCGCCAGCACCCTACGTAAGGACAGGGCAGTTCAGCCCCAGCATTTT	CASTLRKDRAVQPQHF
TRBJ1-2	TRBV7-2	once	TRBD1	TGTGCCAGCAGCTTGACAGGGCGGTTAGATGGCTACACCTTC	CASSLTGRLDGYTF
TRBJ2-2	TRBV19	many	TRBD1	TGTGCCAGTAGTATCCTAGGACAGGGTAACACCGGGGAGCTGTTTTTT	CASSILGQGNTGELFF
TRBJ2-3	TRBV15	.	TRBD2	TGTGCCACCGGGAAAAGCGGGACCCGCACAGATACGCAGTATTTT	CATGKSGTRTDTQYF
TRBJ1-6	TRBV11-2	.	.	TGTGCCAGCAGCTTCACTAGGCTTACACCCCTCCACTTT	CASSFTRLTPLHF
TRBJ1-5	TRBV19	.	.	TGTGCCAGTAGTACCCCCGGGACAAGCTCGCCGATAACCCAGCATTTT	CASSTPGTSSPITQHF
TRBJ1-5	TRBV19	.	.	TGTGCCAGTAGTATTTACCTAACAGGGTCTTTTAGCAATCAGCCCCAGCATTTT	CASSIYLTGSFSNQPQHF
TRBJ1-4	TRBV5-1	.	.	TGCGCCAGCTCCCCGCGAGGCACGCCTGCAACTAATGAAAAACTGTTTTTT	CASSPRGTPATNEKLFF
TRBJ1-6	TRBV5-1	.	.	TGCGCCAGCAGCTTGGAGGCGGCCGGATCACCCCTCCACTTT	CASSLEAAGSPLHF
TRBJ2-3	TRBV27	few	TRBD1	TGTGCCAGCGGATTCCGACAGGGGGATAGTACGCAGTATTTT	CASGFRQGDSTQYF
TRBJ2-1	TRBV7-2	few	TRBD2	TGTGCCAGCAGCTTAGTAAGGGCGGGAGGGCCCTATGAGCAGTTCTTC	CASSLVRAGGPYEQFF
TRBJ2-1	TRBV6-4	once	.	TGTGCCAGCAGTGAGTTTAGCTCCTACAATGAGCAGTTCTTC	CASSEFSSYNEQFF
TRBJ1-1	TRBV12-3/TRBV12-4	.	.	TGTGCCAGCACTCGACATGGCACTGAAGCTTTCTTT	CASTRHGTEAFF
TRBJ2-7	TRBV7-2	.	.	TGTGCCAGCAGCCAGGACGGGAGCTCCTACGAGCAGTACTTC	CASSQDGSSYEQYF
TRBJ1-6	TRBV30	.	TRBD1	TGTGCCTGGACCCCCCCGGGACAGGGACGTTCACCCCTCCACTTT	CAWTPPGQGRSPLHF
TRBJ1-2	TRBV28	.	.	TGTGCCAGCACCCCTCAGGGGTATGGCTACACCTTC	CASTPQGYGYTF
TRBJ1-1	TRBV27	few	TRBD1	TGTGCCAGCAGTGCCCGACAGGGGAGCACTGAAGCTTTCTTT	CASSARQGSTEAFF
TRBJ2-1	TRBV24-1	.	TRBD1	TGTGCCACCAGTGACCCCCCCGGGACAGGGCTATCAAATGAGCAGTTCTTC	CATSDPPGTGLSNEQFF
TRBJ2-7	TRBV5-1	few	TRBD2	TGCGCCAGCGGCGAAGGACTAGCGAGCACCTACGAGCAGTACTTC	CASGEGLASTYEQYF
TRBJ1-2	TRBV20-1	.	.	TGCAGTGCTACAGGGGAAGGCTACACCTTC	CSATGEGYTF
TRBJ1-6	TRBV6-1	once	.	TGTGCCAGCAGTGAAGGGGGCCCGGCCTTTTCACCCCTCCACTTT	CASSEGGPAFSPLHF
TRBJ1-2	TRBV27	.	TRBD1	TGTGCCAGCAGTCGTCATGGGGGACAGGGCCAAGCCTATGCATATGGCTACACCTTC	CASSRHGGQGQAYAYGYTF
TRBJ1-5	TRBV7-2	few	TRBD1	TGTGCCAGCAGCTTCACAGGGGGTCAGCCCCAGCATTTT	CASSFTGGQPQHF
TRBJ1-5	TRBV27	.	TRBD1	TGTGCCAGCAGTTTAACCGGGACAGGGGTGCAGCCCCAGCATTTT	CASSLTGTGVQPQHF
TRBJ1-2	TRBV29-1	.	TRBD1	TGCAGCGTTGTTGGACAGGGGGTCTGGGGCTACACCTTC	CSVVGQGVWGYTF
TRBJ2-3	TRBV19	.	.	TGTGCCAGTAGTACTAGAGTTGGTAGCACAGATACGCAGTATTTT	CASSTRVGSTDTQYF
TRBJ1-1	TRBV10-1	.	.	TGCGCCAGCAGTGAGTACAGGCAAGCCACTGAAGCTTTCTTT	CASSEYRQATEAFF
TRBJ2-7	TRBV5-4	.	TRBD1	TGTGCCAGCAGCTCTCGGACAGGGGGAGGTTACGAGCAGTACTTC	CASSSRTGGGYEQYF
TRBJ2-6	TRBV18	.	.	TGTGCCAGCTCACCACCGGAGGGGACTGGGGCCAACGTCCTGACTTTC	CASSPPEGTGANVLTF
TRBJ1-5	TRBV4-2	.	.	TGTGCCAGCAGCCAAGATGGCCAGGTACATCAGCCCCAGCATTTT	CASSQDGQVHQPQHF